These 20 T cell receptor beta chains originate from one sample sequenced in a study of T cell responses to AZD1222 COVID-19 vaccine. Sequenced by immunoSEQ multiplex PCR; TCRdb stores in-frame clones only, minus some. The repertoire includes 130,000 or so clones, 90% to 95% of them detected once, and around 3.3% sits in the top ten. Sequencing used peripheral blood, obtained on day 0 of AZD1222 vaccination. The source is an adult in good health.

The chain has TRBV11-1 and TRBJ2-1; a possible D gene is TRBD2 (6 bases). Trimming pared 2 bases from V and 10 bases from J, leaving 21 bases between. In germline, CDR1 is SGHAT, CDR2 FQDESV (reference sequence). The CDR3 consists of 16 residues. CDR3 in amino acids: CASSLHPSDVPREQFF. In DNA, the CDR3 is TGTGCCAGCAGCTTACATCCTAGCGATGTCCCCAGAGAGCAGTTCTTC.

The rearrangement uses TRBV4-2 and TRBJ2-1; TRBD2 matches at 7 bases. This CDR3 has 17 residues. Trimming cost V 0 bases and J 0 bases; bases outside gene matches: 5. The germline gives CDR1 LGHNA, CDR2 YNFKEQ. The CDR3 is CASSQDSAGDSYNEQFF. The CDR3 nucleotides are TGTGCCAGCAGCCAAGATTCTGCGGGAGACTCCTACAATGAGCAGTTCTTC.

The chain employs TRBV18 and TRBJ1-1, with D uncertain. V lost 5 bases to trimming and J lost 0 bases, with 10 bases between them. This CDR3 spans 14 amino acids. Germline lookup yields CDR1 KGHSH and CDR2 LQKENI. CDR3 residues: CASSADILNTEAFF. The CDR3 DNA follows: TGTGCCAGCTCAGCTGACATCTTGAACACTGAAGCTTTCTTT. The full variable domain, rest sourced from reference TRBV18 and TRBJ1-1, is NAGVMQNPRHLVRRRGQEARLRCSPMKGHSHVYWYRQLPEEGLKFMVYLQKENIIDESGMPKERFSAEFPKEGPSILRIQQVVRGDSAAYFCASSADILNTEAFFGQGTRLTVV.

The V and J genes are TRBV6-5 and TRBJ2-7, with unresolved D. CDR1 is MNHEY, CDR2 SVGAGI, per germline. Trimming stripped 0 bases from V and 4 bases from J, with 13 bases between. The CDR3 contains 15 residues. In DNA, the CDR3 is TGTGCCAGCAGTTACTCGGGTTCCCCATGGTACGAGCAGTACTTC. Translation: CASSYSGSPWYEQYF.

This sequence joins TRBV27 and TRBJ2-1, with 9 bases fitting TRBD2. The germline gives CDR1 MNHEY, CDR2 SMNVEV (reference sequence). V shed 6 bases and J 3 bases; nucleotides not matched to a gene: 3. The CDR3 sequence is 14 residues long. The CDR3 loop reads CASSRLAVYNEQFF. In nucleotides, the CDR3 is TGTGCCAGCAGCAGACTAGCGGTCTACAATGAGCAGTTCTTC.

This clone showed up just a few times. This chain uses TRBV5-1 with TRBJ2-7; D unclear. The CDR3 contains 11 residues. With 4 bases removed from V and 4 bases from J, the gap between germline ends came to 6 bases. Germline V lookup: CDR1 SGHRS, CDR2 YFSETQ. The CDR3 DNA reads TGCGCCAGCAGCGCGGAATACGAGCAGTACTTC. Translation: CASSAEYEQYF.

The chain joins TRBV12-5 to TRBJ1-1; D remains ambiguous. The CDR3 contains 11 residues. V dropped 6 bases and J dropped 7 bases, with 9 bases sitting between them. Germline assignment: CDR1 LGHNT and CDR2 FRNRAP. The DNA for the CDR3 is TGTGCTAGTGGCACCGGGATTGAAGCTTTCTTT. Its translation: CASGTGIEAFF.

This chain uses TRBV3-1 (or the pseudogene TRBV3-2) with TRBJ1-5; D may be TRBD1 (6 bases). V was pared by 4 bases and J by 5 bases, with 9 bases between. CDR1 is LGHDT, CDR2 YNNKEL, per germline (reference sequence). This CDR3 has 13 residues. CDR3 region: CASSPYRDQPQHF. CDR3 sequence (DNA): TGTGCCAGCAGCCCGTACAGGGATCAGCCCCAGCATTTT.

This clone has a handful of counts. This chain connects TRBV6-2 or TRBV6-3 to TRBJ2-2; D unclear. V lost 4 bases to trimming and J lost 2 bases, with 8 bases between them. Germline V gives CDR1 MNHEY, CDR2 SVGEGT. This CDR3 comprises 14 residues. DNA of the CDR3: TGTGCCAGCAGTTGGACGGATAACACCGGGGAGCTGTTTTTT. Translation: CASSWTDNTGELFF.

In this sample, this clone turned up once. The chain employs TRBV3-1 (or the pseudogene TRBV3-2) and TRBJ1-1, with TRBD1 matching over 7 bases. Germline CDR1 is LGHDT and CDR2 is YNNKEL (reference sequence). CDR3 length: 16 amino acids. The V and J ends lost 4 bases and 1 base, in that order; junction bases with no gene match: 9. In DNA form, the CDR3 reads TGTGCCAGCAGCCCCCCACGGACAGGCAAGAACACTGAAGCTTTCTTT. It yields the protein CASSPPRTGKNTEAFF.

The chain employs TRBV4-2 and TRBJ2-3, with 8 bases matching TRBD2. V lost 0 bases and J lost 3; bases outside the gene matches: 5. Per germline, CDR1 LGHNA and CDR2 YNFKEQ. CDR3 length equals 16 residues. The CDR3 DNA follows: TGTGCCAGCAGCCAAGATCAAGCGGGAGTTACAGATACGCAGTATTTT. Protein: CASSQDQAGVTDTQYF.

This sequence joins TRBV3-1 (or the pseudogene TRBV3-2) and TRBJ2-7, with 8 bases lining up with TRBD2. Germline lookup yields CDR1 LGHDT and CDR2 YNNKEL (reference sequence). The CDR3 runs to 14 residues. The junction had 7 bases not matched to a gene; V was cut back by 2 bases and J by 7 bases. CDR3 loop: CASSQLTEREEQYF. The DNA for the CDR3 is TGTGCCAGCAGCCAACTGACCGAGCGGGAGGAGCAGTACTTC.

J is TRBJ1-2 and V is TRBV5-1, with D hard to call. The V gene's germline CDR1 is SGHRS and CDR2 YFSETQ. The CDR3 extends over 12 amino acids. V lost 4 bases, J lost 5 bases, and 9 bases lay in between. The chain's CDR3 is CASSRDSYGYTF. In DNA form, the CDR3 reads TGCGCCAGCAGCCGCGACTCGTATGGCTACACCTTC.

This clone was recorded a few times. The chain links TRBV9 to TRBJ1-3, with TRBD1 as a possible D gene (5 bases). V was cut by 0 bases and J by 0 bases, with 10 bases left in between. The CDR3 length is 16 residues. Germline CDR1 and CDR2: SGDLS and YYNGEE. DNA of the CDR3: TGTGCCAGCAGCGTAGGGGACGGAGACTCTGGAAACACCATATATTTT. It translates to CASSVGDGDSGNTIYF.

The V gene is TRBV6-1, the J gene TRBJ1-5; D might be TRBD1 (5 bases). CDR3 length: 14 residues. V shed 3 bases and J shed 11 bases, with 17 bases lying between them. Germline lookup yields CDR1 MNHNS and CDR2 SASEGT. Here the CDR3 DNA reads TGTGCCAGCAGTGATCTGGGGGGGGTGCTGGCCCAGCATTTT. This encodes CASSDLGGVLAQHF.

The CDR3 region is CASSQVPADYEAFF. For the CDR3, the DNA is TGCGCCAGCAGCCAAGTGCCAGCCGACTATGAAGCTTTCTTT. The chain combines TRBV4-1 with TRBJ1-1; D call uncertain. CDR1 and CDR2 (germline): MGHRA, YSYEKL. Between the trimmed V and J ends, which lost 1 base and 7 bases, there was a span of 13 bases. CDR3 size: 14 residues.

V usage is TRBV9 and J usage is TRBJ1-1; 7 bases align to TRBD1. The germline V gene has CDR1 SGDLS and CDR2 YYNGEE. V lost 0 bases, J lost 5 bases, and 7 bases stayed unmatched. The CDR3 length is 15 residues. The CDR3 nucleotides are TGTGCCAGCAGCGTAGACGTCGCAGGGGGAACTGAAGCTTTCTTT. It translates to CASSVDVAGGTEAFF.

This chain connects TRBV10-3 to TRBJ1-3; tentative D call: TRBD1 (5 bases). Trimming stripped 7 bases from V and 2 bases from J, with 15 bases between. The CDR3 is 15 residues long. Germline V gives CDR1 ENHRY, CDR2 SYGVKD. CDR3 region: CAIMGGIGPGNTIYF. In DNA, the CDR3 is TGTGCCATCATGGGGGGTATCGGCCCTGGAAACACCATATATTTT.

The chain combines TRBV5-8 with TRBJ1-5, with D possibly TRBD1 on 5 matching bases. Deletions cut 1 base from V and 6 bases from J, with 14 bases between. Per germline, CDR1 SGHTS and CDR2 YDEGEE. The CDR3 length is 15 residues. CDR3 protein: CASSLSTAGSQPQHF. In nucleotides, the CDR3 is TGTGCCAGCAGCTTGTCGACAGCGGGGAGTCAGCCCCAGCATTTT.

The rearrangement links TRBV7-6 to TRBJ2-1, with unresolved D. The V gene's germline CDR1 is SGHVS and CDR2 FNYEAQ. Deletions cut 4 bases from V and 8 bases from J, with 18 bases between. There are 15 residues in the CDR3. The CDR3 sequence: CASSSFDGNSDEQFF. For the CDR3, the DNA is TGTGCCAGCAGCTCCTTCGATGGGAACTCGGATGAGCAGTTCTTC.